The 9 T cell receptor beta chains below come from one sample, sequenced in a study of control samples from healthy donors and cancer patients. Profiled with immunoSEQ multiplex PCR; TCRdb holds only in-frame clones, not every one. The sample has fewer than 110,000 clones, around 89% seen once. The sequenced sample was PBMCs. These receptors were taken from a man aged 55-75 years with lung cancer.

The chain carries TRBV3-1 (or the pseudogene TRBV3-2) and TRBJ2-1; 7 nucleotides line up with TRBD2. The length of the CDR3 is 16 residues. Germline lookup yields CDR1 LGHDT and CDR2 YNNKEL (reference sequence). With 0 bases clipped from V and 4 bases from J, the junction kept 6 bases outside the gene matches. The DNA of the CDR3 is TGTGCCAGCAGCCAAGATATGGGGGGGTGGTACAATGAGCAGTTCTTC. This translates into CASSQDMGGWYNEQFF.

The CDR3 spells CASSQDEGSAFF. The DNA of the CDR3 is TGTGCCAGCAGCCAAGATGAGGGATCGGCTTTCTTT. The rearrangement uses TRBV3-1 (or the pseudogene TRBV3-2) and TRBJ1-1; no firm D call. Germline assignment: CDR1 LGHDT and CDR2 YNNKEL (reference sequence). This CDR3 contains 12 residues. The ends were cut back, 0 bases at V and 11 bases at J, with 10 bases in the middle.

This sequence joins TRBV21-1 and TRBJ2-7; TRBD1, as called in the table, went unchecked against the DNA. TRBV21-1 is annotated as a pseudogene. This CDR3 has 14 amino acids. The CDR3 nucleotides read TGTGCCAGCAGCGATCGACAGGGGGTGACCGAGCAGTACGTC. Its translation is CASSDRQGVTEQYV.

V is TRBV7-9 and J is TRBJ1-1; 7 nucleotides line up with TRBD1. V lost 3 bases, J lost 6 bases, and 4 bases stayed unmatched. The CDR3 is made up of 13 amino acids. Looked up from germline, CDR1 is SEHNR and CDR2 is FQNEAQ (reference sequence). The CDR3 region is CASSFFQGAEAFF. CDR3 DNA sequence: TGTGCCAGCAGCTTCTTCCAGGGGGCTGAAGCTTTCTTT.

The chain is built from TRBV9 and TRBJ2-2; D call uncertain. The germline V and J ends were trimmed by 0 bases and 6 bases, with 3 bases remaining between them. The CDR3 covers 12 residues. Germline assignment: CDR1 SGDLS and CDR2 YYNGEE. As DNA, the CDR3 is TGTGCCAGCAGCGTAGACCCCGGGGAGCTGTTTTTT. This gives the protein CASSVDPGELFF.

The chain combines TRBV3-1 (or the pseudogene TRBV3-2) with TRBJ1-1; 11 positions match TRBD1. Trimming at V came to 4 bases and at J to 3 bases, leaving 1 base not matched to a gene. Germline V CDR1 and CDR2: LGHDT, YNNKEL (reference sequence). The CDR3 runs to 14 residues. The DNA of the CDR3 is TGTGCCAGCAGCCGGGACAGGGGGTACACTGAAGCTTTCTTT. Its protein product is CASSRDRGYTEAFF.

This clone has only one observation. The rearrangement uses TRBV6-6 and TRBJ1-5, with no clear D. The germline V and J ends were trimmed by 0 bases and 0 bases, with 9 bases remaining between them. Per germline, CDR1 MNHNY and CDR2 SVGAGI (reference sequence). This CDR3 is 16 amino acids long. The CDR3 reads CASSYSTSYSNQPQHF. The CDR3 bases are TGTGCCAGCAGTTACTCGACATCTTATAGCAATCAGCCCCAGCATTTT.

The genes are TRBV6-1 and TRBJ1-3; TRBD1 might be the D (6 bases). V was pared by 2 bases and J by 2 bases, with 10 bases between. The CDR3 runs to 15 residues. CDR1 is MNHNS, CDR2 SASEGT, per germline. The CDR3 reads CASSETWGPGNTIYF. The CDR3 DNA follows: TGTGCCAGCAGTGAAACGTGGGGGCCTGGAAACACCATATATTTT.

The CDR3 DNA sequence: TGTGCCAGCTCAGTTGACAGGGGACCCTACGAGCAGTACGTC. Its translation: CASSVDRGPYEQYV. This chain connects TRBV18 to TRBJ2-7; 8 positions match TRBD1. This CDR3 region has 14 residues. Germline V gives CDR1 KGHSH, CDR2 LQKENI. The V gene end was trimmed by 5 bases and the J gene end by 2 bases; junction bases not matched to a gene: 5.